This T cell receptor (beta chain) was observed in a study of T cells in Graves' hyperthyroidism and ophthalmopathy (dated by TCRdb to about 2019). The study in broad terms: Peripheral blood was collected at initial diagnosis, before any treatment. To identify TCR V-J signatures that set the groups apart, the researchers used a discovery cohort of 100 patients, made up of 40 to 45 with Graves' ophthalmopathy and about 60 with stable Graves' hyperthyroidism. Whether ophthalmopathy could be predicted prospectively was tested in an independent validation cohort made up of roughly 20 hyperthyroidism patients plus 17 patients who later progressed to ophthalmopathy. The roughly 94 discovery patients were randomly split 7:3 into training and test sets. In addition, the study compared T-cell repertoires in thyroid tissue and in blood from about 6 Graves' hyperthyroidism patients. After sampling, hyperthyroidism patients received methimazole starting at 30 mg daily, and ophthalmopathy patients received high-dose intravenous methylprednisolone. The paper reports TCR Vbeta CDR3 sequencing of approximately 140 peripheral blood samples: fewer than 50 ophthalmopathy, under 85 hyperthyroidism and around 17 progressor patients. Summary of the overall study and its limitations: No statistical method was used to set the sample size in advance, and investigators knew the group allocation. In validation, progression to ophthalmopathy was predicted by the model with 70.59% sensitivity and roughly 76% specificity, a median of about 6 months before onset. Ophthalmopathy was separated from stable hyperthyroidism by a 13 V-J signature model, with just over 85% sensitivity and around 81% specificity obtained in cross-validation and 80%/75% obtained in testing. Most expanded thyroid clonotypes (frequency above 0.001) were also detected in blood, a finding suggesting that blood repertoires may reflect thyroid immune responses.

Counted from cysteine to phenylalanine, this CDR3 has 13 amino acids. Left in the record is the CDR3 DNA by itself, 39 bases read in frame from the first base. The germline V gene gives CDR1 as SNHLY and CDR2 as FYNNEI. Relative to germline, V is 5 bases shorter and J is 4 bases shorter, with 8 bases between their ends. Graves' hyperthyroidism was defined as stable when no progression to ophthalmopathy occurred over 18 months of follow-up. Hyperthyroidism patients were newly diagnosed, with disease duration under 2 months, and aged 18 to 65 years. The study excluded patients with uncontrolled infections, other autoimmune diseases, pregnancy or lactation. Diagnoses were established on the basis of clinical symptoms, serum thyroxine and TRAb, thyroid ultrasound, and orbital computed tomography. PBMCs were isolated from 7.5 to 10 ml of fresh peripheral blood by Ficoll-Paque density gradient centrifugation. Trizol reagent was used to extract total RNA, and RNA quality was then checked on an Agilent 2100 Bioanalyzer.

Of note for this clonotype: It lacks a known antigen. Per-nucleotide qualities are absent, and no much larger clonotype sits a single base away.

TCR beta CDR3 regions were amplified from RNA transcripts. For the first round of RT-PCR on the TCR CDR3, the HTBI primer set was used together with the Qiagen OneStep RT-PCR kit. The libraries were constructed in a second round of multiplex PCR and then size-selected and purified. Paired-end sequencing of the libraries was performed with 100 bp reads on an Illumina HiSeq2000. The authors' pipeline ran thus. SOAPnuke was used to process the raw data, removing reads that contained adapters or uncalled bases, had a mean Phred below 15, or lacked an exact match to the constant primer or identifier. High-quality paired reads were merged using COPE v1.2.5, and each unique nucleotide sequence was defined as a clonotype. MiTCR v1.1 was used to align clonotypes to the IMGT TRBV, TRBD and TRBJ reference segments. Only V-J combinations with frequency above 0.0001, covering 99% to 99.2% of repertoires, were analysed. The TCS score was defined as the ratio of F50 (clonal expansion) to E x V (chaos), calculated using BLOSUM62-based TCRdist between CDR3 peptides within each V-J. Welch's t-statistics and random forest reduced just over 500 V-J features to 13, which were used in a naive Bayes classifier (R e1071). TCRdb itself trimmed the public reads at Q25 with fastp, ran MiXCR and retained productive beta chains. Rows are combined by CDR3 protein, so each entry shows the most common genes and DNA. The V and J calls come from TCRdb's annotation, not from the publication. The sample has 550,000 to 800,000 distinct CDR3 sequences on record, around a sixth of them singletons. 15% of the sample belongs to the ten largest clones.

The source of this sequence is a man aged 50 or older with Graves' hyperthyroidism. The sequenced sample consisted of blood. The sequence is built from TRBV2 and TRBJ2-2, with the identity of the D gene unclear. The DNA sequence follows: TGTGCCAGCAGTCAACAGAGCACCGGGGAGCTGTTTTTT. Its translation reads: CASSQQSTGELFF.